This section outlines one T cell receptor beta chain sequence together with its context. This specimen belongs to a study of blood T cell repertoires in COVID-19. Overall study context: The samples span acute and convalescent COVID-19 from the United States, Italy and Spain.

Original analysis: Researchers report that nucleated cell counts were estimated from reference gene primer amplification. Repertoires were generated with immunoSEQ multiplex PCR, while TCRdb's copy carries only in-frame clones and drops some. V and J calls and clone size are copied from that table; D and trimming were computed from the DNA. The sample lists roughly 150,000 clones, around nine tenths seen once, with approximately 2.1% in the top ten. The V gene's germline CDR1 is MNHEY and CDR2 SMNVEV (reference sequence). J gave up 4 bases and V 2 bases, and 3 bases lay outside the gene matches. This CDR3 has 16 residues.

This rearrangement joins TRBV27 to TRBJ2-2; 11 bases match TRBD2. This TCR derives from a man aged 45-60 years who had recovered from COVID-19. Sequenced input: peripheral blood. CDR3 sequence reads: CASSLKLAGATGELFF. CDR3 nucleotides: TGTGCCAGCAGTTTAAAACTAGCGGGGGCCACCGGGGAGCTGTTTTTT.